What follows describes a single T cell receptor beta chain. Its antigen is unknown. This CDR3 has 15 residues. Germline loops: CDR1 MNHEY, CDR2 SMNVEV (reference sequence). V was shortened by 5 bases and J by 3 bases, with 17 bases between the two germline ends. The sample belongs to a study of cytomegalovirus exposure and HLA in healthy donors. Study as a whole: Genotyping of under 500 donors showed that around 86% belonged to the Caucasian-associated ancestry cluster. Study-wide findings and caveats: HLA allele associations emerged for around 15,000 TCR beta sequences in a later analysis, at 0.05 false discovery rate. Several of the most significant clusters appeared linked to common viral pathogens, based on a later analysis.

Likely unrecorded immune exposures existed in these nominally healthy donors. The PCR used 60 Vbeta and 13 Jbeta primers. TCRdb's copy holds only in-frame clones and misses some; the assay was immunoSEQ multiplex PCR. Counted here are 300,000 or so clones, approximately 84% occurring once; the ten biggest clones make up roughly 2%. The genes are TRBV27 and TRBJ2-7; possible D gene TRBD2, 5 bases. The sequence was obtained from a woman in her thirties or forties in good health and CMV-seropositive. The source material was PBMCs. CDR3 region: CASSPRTGGGYEQYF. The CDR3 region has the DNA TGTGCCAGCAGTCCCCGAACCGGAGGAGGCTACGAGCAGTACTTC.